One and the same sample provided the 8 T cell receptor beta chains below, sequenced in a study of cytomegalovirus exposure and HLA in healthy donors. PCR primers comprised 60 Vbeta and 13 Jbeta primers. Assay: immunoSEQ multiplex PCR; the TCRdb copy retains only in-frame clones and omits some. The sample includes some 170,000 clones, 75% to 85% seen only once; the top ten take about 1.9%. Sample: PBMCs. These receptors all stem from a woman aged 18-30 years in good health and CMV-seronegative.

The rearrangement links TRBV7-2 to TRBJ2-7; TRBD2 aligns across 7 bases. Germline-derived CDR1 and CDR2 are SGHTA and FQGNSA. The CDR3 runs to 14 residues. With V trimmed by 1 base and J by 4 bases, 4 bases remained unmatched. CDR3 sequence: CASSLGAGLYEQYF. CDR3 sequence (DNA): TGTGCCAGCAGCTTAGGAGCGGGACTTTACGAGCAGTACTTC.

The chain has TRBV11-3 and TRBJ2-3, with D uncertain. The germline V gene encodes CDR1 SGHNT and CDR2 YENEEA. Trimming left V 0 bases short and J 3 bases short, with 4 bases between. The CDR3 has 13 amino acids. The CDR3 sequence is CASSLEQTDTQYF. The CDR3 nucleotides are TGTGCCAGCAGCTTAGAGCAGACAGATACGCAGTATTTT.

This clone is a singleton in its sample. This chain connects TRBV9 to TRBJ2-3; 7 bases fit TRBD2. Trimming at V came to 0 bases and at J to 4 bases, leaving 14 bases not matched to a gene. CDR3 length: 18 residues. Germline V gives CDR1 SGDLS, CDR2 YYNGEE. The CDR3 region has the DNA TGTGCCAGCAGCGTAGATTTGGGACCCCTTGGGGGGGCAGATACGCAGTATTTT. Protein sequence: CASSVDLGPLGGADTQYF.

The rearrangement uses TRBV6-6 and TRBJ2-5, with 7 nucleotides matching TRBD1. V lost 2 bases to trimming and J lost 1 base; unmatched junction nucleotides: 4. The CDR3 covers 15 residues. The germline V gene has CDR1 MNHNY and CDR2 SVGAGI (reference sequence). CDR3 in DNA: TGTGCCAGCAGTTACCGGGGACAGTTCCAAGAGACCCAGTACTTC. It codes for CASSYRGQFQETQYF.

The table lists this clone with a count of one. DNA for the CDR3: TGTGCCAGCAGCATAAAACAGGGATTAACCGGGGAGCTGTTTTTT. This translates into CASSIKQGLTGELFF. The V gene is TRBV5-4, the J gene TRBJ2-2; a possible D gene is TRBD1 (6 bases). This CDR3 region has 15 residues. V lost 4 bases and J 5 bases, leaving 15 bases between the germline ends. Looked up from germline, CDR1 is SGHNT and CDR2 is YYREEE (reference sequence).

This chain connects TRBV7-3 to TRBJ2-1, with 8 bases that match TRBD1. The germline V gene has CDR1 SGHTA and CDR2 FQGTGA. V shed 1 base, J shed 5 bases, and the junction held 1 base outside the gene matches. This CDR3 is 14 amino acids long. The CDR3 DNA sequence: TGTGCCAGCAGCTTAAACAGGGGGGACAATGAGCAGTTCTTC. Translating it yields CASSLNRGDNEQFF.

The chain is built from TRBV7-9 and TRBJ2-7; 9 bases match TRBD1. The germline CDR1 and CDR2 sequences are SEHNR and FQNEAQ (reference sequence). The J segment lost 2 bases and the V segment lost 3 bases, leaving 2 bases of the junction unmatched. The CDR3 runs to 14 residues. The CDR3 nucleotides are TGTGCCAGCAGCTTTGGACAGGGGACCTACGAGCAGTACTTC. It encodes CASSFGQGTYEQYF.

The rearrangement uses TRBV28 and TRBJ2-7; a weak D match, TRBD2 (6 bases). V was clipped by 4 bases and J by 3 bases, with 16 bases between them. The CDR3 length is 15 residues. CDR1 is MDHEN and CDR2 is SYDVKM in the germline V gene. CDR3 in amino acids: CASSSPGEASYEQYF. For the CDR3, the DNA is TGTGCCAGCAGTTCCCCGGGGGAGGCCAGCTACGAGCAGTACTTC.